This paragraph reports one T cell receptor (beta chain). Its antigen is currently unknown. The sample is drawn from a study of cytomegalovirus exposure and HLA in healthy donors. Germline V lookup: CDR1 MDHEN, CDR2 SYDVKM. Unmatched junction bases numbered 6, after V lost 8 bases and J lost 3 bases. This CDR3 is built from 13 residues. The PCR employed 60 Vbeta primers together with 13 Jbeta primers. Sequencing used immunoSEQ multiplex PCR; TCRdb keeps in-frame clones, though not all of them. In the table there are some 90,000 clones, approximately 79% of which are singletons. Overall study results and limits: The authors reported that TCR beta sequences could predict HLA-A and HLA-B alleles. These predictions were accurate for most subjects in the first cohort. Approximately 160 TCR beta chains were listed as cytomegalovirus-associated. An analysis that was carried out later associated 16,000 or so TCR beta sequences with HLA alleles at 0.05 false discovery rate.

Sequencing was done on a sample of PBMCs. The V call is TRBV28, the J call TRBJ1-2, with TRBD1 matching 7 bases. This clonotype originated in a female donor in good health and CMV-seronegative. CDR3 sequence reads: CASLGQVDYGYTF. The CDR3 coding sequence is TGTGCCAGCCTTGGACAGGTCGACTATGGCTACACCTTC.